These T cell receptor beta chains were read from a single sample in a study of T cell repertoires in cytomegalovirus infection. TCRdb independently ran MiXCR on the reads; one entry per CDR3 protein. Here the sample spans more than 400,000 distinct CDR3 sequences, around 27% being singletons. Source material: PBMCs. Receptors originate from a human donor in good health (CMV status not recorded). Some clones in this sample may be carry-over from other donors' samples. Both conserved end residues are part of each CDR3. A D gene is named only where the DNA matches it firmly. The size of a clone is reported for some rows only, either as once, few or many, or as a class for expanded clones.

d_call	v_call	j_call	clone_size	cdr3_nt	cdr3_aa
.	TRBV7-2	TRBJ2-5	.	TGTGCCAGCAGCTCCGCGGAGCATGGGACCCAGTACTTC	CASSSAEHGTQYF
.	TRBV18	TRBJ1-1	.	TGTGCCAGCTCACCGGTAGGGAAGTACACTGAAGCTTTCTTT	CASSPVGKYTEAFF
TRBD2	TRBV12-3/TRBV12-4	TRBJ2-1	.	TGTGCCAGCAGTTTAGTACTAGCGGGAGCCAATGAGCAGTTCTTC	CASSLVLAGANEQFF
.	TRBV5-4	TRBJ2-4	.	TGTGCCAGCAGCAGTATAACAGCCAAAAACATTCAGTACTTC	CASSSITAKNIQYF
.	TRBV20-1	TRBJ2-3	.	TGCAGTGCTGGCCGGGACACTACGCAGTATTTT	CSAGRDTTQYF
.	TRBV20-1	TRBJ1-6	.	TGCAGTGCTGGGAGCTGGGTTGGTGATAATTCACCCCTCCACTTT	CSAGSWVGDNSPLHF
TRBD1	TRBV7-8	TRBJ2-3	.	TGTGCCAGCAGCTTAGAAATAAGGCAGGGGGTGGGAGATACGCAGTATTTT	CASSLEIRQGVGDTQYF
TRBD1	TRBV20-1	TRBJ2-4	.	TGCAGTGCTGCTAGGACAGGCGAAAACATTCAGTACTTC	CSAARTGENIQYF
.	TRBV7-8	TRBJ1-6	.	TGTGCCAGCAGCAAACCAGGGAATTCACCCCTCCACTTT	CASSKPGNSPLHF
.	TRBV15	TRBJ1-1	.	TGTGCCACCAGCAGAGATGCGACCAGGACGAACACTGAAGCTTTCTTT	CATSRDATRTNTEAFF
.	TRBV29-1	TRBJ2-1	.	TGCAGCCAGAGAACTAGCTACAATGAGCAGTTCTTC	CSQRTSYNEQFF
TRBD1	TRBV19	TRBJ1-1	.	TGTGCCAGTAGTATCAGTTCGACAGGGGGCCGCCTTACTTTCTTT	CASSISSTGGRLTFF
TRBD2	TRBV6-5	TRBJ2-2	.	TGTGCCAGCAGTACTGGGGGGGGGTCCACCGGGGAGCTGTTTTTT	CASSTGGGSTGELFF
.	TRBV7-2	TRBJ2-2	many	TGTGCCAGCAGCCTGAGGAGGGTCGGGGAGCTGTTTTTT	CASSLRRVGELFF
TRBD2	TRBV7-7	TRBJ2-1	.	TGTGCTAGCAGCTTAGGAGGGACTAGCAGGTACAATGAGCAGTTCTTC	CASSLGGTSRYNEQFF
.	TRBV7-2	TRBJ1-2	many	TGTGCCAGCAGCCCTTTCACAGGGTCTAACGGCTACACCTTC	CASSPFTGSNGYTF
.	TRBV7-3	TRBJ2-5	many	TGTGCCAGCAGCCTGGGGGTGTATGAGACCCAGTACTTC	CASSLGVYETQYF
.	TRBV25-1	TRBJ2-1	few	TGTGCCAGCAGTGAATTCACAGGACTCAAGGATGAGCAGTTCTTC	CASSEFTGLKDEQFF
.	TRBV4-3	TRBJ1-5	.	TGCGCCAGCAGCCAAGATGTGGGGGTGGGTCAGCCCCAGCATTTT	CASSQDVGVGQPQHF
TRBD2	TRBV7-9	TRBJ2-1	.	TGTGCCAGCAGCCGGGGACTAGCGGGAGGGGTCTCCTACAATGAGCAGTTCTTC	CASSRGLAGGVSYNEQFF
.	TRBV28	TRBJ2-7	few	TGTGCCAGCAGTTTAGACTTTAGGTCCTACGAGCAGTACTTC	CASSLDFRSYEQYF
.	TRBV27	TRBJ2-1	few	TGTGCCAGCAGCATAATGGGGCGCTTCTACAATGAGCAGTTCTTC	CASSIMGRFYNEQFF
.	TRBV6-5	TRBJ2-5	.	TGTGCCAGCAGTTACTCGGGGAGAAAAGAGACCCAGTACTTC	CASSYSGRKETQYF
.	TRBV7-2	TRBJ2-3	.	TGTGCCAGCAGCTTAGGAAGCGCCATACCCACAGATACGCAGTATTTT	CASSLGSAIPTDTQYF
TRBD2	TRBV7-3	TRBJ2-1	few	TGTGCCAGCAGCGCCAGCGGGAGTACTATTGGTGAGCAGTTCTTC	CASSASGSTIGEQFF
TRBD1	TRBV7-8	TRBJ1-1	.	TGTGCCAGCAGCACAGGGGATACAGGCACTGAAGCTTTCTTT	CASSTGDTGTEAFF
.	TRBV7-2	TRBJ1-2	many	TGTGCCAGCAGCTTAGTGGGTAGGGCAGGGGATGGCTACACCTTC	CASSLVGRAGDGYTF
TRBD1	TRBV24-1	TRBJ1-2	.	TGTGCCACCAGTGATCCGGGACAGGGGGCTAATGGCTACACCTTC	CATSDPGQGANGYTF
TRBD2	TRBV6-2/TRBV6-3	TRBJ2-2	.	TGTGCCAGCAGTTCCAGGCGGGAGACCACCGGGGAGCTGTTTTTT	CASSSRRETTGELFF